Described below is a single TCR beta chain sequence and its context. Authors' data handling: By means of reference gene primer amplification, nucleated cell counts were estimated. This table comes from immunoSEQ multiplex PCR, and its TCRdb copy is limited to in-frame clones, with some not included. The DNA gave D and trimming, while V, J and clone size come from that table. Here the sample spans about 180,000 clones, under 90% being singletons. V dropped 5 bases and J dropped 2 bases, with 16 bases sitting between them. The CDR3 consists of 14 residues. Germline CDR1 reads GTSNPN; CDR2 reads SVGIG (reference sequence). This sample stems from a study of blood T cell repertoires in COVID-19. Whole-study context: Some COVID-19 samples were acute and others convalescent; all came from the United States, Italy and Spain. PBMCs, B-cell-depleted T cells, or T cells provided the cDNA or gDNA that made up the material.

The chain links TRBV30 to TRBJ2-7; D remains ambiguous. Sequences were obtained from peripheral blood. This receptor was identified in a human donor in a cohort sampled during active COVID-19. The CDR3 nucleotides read TGTGCCTGGGTGCGCGTTGGGCTCGCCTACGAGCAGTACTTC. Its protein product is CAWVRVGLAYEQYF.